The clone carrying this T cell receptor (beta chain) was detected only a few times. Its antigen remains unknown. The data belong to a study of OX40 agonist ivuxolimab in advanced cancers. Overall study results and limits: Expanded peripheral T cells had an undetermined antigen specificity.

TCRdb keeps only in-frame clones here, not all; method: immunoSEQ multiplex PCR. The sample lists 70,000 to 85,000 clones, just under 85% seen once, with 5.9% in the top ten. In germline, CDR1 is MNHEY, CDR2 SMNVEV (reference sequence). V dropped 5 bases and J dropped 0 bases, with 14 bases sitting between them. This CDR3 comprises 15 residues. The chain couples TRBV27 to TRBJ2-7; D unclear. This receptor was obtained from an adult with an advanced solid tumor such as melanoma, head and neck, liver or kidney cancer. Sequencing was performed on CD4+ or CD8+ T cells sorted from blood, taken in a trial of the OX40 agonist ivuxolimab. CDR3 sequence (DNA): TGTGCCAGCAGTAACTTCCCCCCCCTCTCCTACGAGCAGTACTTC. Amino acids: CASSNFPPLSYEQYF.